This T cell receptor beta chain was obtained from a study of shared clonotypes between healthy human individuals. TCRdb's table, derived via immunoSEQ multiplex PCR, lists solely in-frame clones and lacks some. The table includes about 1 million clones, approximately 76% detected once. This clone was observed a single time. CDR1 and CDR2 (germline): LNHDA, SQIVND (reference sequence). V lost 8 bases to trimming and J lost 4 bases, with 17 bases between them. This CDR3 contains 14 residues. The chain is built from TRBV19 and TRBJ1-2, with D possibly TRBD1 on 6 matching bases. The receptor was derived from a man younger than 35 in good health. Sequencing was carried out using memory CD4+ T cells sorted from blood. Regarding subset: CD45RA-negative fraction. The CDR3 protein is CASQGPGTLYGYTF. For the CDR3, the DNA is TGTGCCAGTCAGGGGCCCGGGACGCTCTATGGCTACACCTTC.